These 5 T cell receptor beta chains came from one sample sequenced in a study of blood T cell repertoires in COVID-19. Data came from immunoSEQ multiplex PCR; TCRdb stores just in-frame clones and leaves some out. The sample records hundreds of thousands of clones, around 85% being singletons. The source material was peripheral blood. The receptors come from a man aged 35 to 55 with acute or convalescent COVID-19.

This clone was detected ten times or more. This rearrangement joins TRBV7-9 to TRBJ2-1, with TRBD2 matching 7 bases. There are 16 residues in the CDR3. Germline V lookup: CDR1 SEHNR, CDR2 FQNEAQ (reference sequence). The J segment lost 10 bases and the V segment lost 3 bases, leaving 15 bases of the junction unmatched. The CDR3 nucleotides read TGTGCCAGCAGCTTCAGTCCGGGGCGGGGGACTTACGAGCAGTTCTTC. Its protein product is CASSFSPGRGTYEQFF.

V usage is TRBV4-1 and J usage is TRBJ2-7, with TRBD1 matching 7 bases. CDR3 length: 16 residues. CDR1 and CDR2 (germline): MGHRA, YSYEKL. After removal of 0 bases from V and 4 bases from J, the junction contained 9 bases not matched to a gene. CDR3 sequence (DNA): TGCGCCAGCAGCCAAGAGGGTCCAGGGGGAACGTACGAGCAGTACTTC. Translation: CASSQEGPGGTYEQYF.

This chain connects TRBV7-3 to TRBJ2-3; 8 bases match TRBD1. J gave up 5 bases and V 3 bases, and 4 bases lay outside the gene matches. The germline CDR1 and CDR2 sequences are SGHTA and FQGTGA. This CDR3 is built from 14 residues. The CDR3 sequence: CASSFAGGKDTQYF. The DNA for the CDR3 is TGTGCCAGCAGCTTCGCAGGGGGCAAAGATACGCAGTATTTT.

The chain joins TRBV19 to TRBJ1-1; TRBD1 might be the D (5 bases). Trimming cost V 4 bases and J 0 bases, with 12 bases left between them. The germline gives CDR1 LNHDA, CDR2 SQIVND (reference sequence). The length of the CDR3 is 15 residues. Here the CDR3 DNA reads TGTGCCAGTAGTACGAACAGGCACATGAACACTGAAGCTTTCTTT. It codes for CASSTNRHMNTEAFF.

The chain employs TRBV6-5 and TRBJ1-5; D gene uncertain. The CDR3 is 12 residues long. Germline V lookup: CDR1 MNHEY, CDR2 SVGAGI. Trimming took 8 bases from V and 3 from J, leaving 8 bases between them. The CDR3 sequence is CASGEYNQPQHF. For the CDR3, the DNA is TGTGCCAGCGGGGAGTACAATCAGCCCCAGCATTTT.